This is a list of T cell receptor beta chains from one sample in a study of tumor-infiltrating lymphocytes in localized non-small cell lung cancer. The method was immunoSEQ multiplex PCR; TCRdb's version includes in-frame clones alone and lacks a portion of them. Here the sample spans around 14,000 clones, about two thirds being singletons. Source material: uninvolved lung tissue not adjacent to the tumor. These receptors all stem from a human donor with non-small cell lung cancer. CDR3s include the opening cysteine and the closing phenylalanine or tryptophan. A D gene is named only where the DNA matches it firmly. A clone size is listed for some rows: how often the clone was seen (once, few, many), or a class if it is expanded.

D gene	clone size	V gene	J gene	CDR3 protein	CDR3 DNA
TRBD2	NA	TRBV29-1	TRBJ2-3	CSVVALAGLADTQYF	TGCAGCGTTGTGGCATTAGCGGGATTGGCAGATACGCAGTATTTT
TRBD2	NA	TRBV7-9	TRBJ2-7	CASSVSGDPSSYEQYF	TGTGCCAGCAGCGTTAGCGGGGACCCGAGCTCCTACGAGCAGTACTTC
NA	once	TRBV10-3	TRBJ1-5	CAILGGLNQPQHF	TGTGCCATCCTGGGGGGACTCAATCAGCCCCAGCATTTT
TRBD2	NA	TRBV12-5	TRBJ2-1	CASGSGGGLNNEQFF	TGTGCTAGTGGTTCCGGGGGAGGGCTTAACAATGAGCAGTTCTTC
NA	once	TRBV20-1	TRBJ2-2	CSASPPGELFF	TGCAGTGCTAGCCCCCCCGGGGAGCTGTTTTTT
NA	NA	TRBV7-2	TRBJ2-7	CASSRAGRLEQYF	TGTGCCAGCAGTAGGGCAGGGCGACTCGAGCAGTACTTC
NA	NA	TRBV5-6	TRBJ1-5	CASSFWRRIGNQPQHF	TGTGCCAGCAGCTTTTGGCGAAGGATCGGCAATCAGCCCCAGCATTTT
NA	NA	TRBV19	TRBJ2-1	CASSIDSGTYNEQFF	TGTGCCAGTAGTATCGATAGCGGAACCTACAATGAGCAGTTCTTC
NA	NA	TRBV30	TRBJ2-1	CAWSVGGSTIGVYNEQFF	TGTGCCTGGAGTGTAGGAGGGTCGACTATAGGGGTATACAATGAGCAGTTCTTC
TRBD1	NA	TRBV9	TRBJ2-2	CASSGRQGNTGELFF	TGTGCCAGCAGCGGGCGACAGGGAAACACCGGGGAGCTGTTTTTT
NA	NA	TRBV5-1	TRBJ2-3	CASSSRGGSTDTQYF	TGCGCCAGCAGCTCCCGGGGAGGTAGCACAGATACGCAGTATTTT
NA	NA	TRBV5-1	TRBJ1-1	CASSLSSGTLVTEAFF	TGCGCCAGCAGCTTGTCTTCGGGCACCCTTGTCACTGAAGCTTTCTTT
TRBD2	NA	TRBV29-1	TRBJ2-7	CSVRTSGSLGGAYEQYF	TGCAGCGTGCGGACTAGCGGGAGCCTCGGGGGGGCTTACGAGCAGTACTTC
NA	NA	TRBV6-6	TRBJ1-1	CASSPRGGEAFF	TGTGCCAGCAGCCCTAGGGGGGGAGAAGCTTTCTTT
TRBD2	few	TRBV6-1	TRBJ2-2	CASKLAGVQGELFF	TGTGCCAGCAAACTAGCGGGAGTGCAGGGGGAGCTGTTTTTT
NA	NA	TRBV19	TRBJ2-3	CASSIAGSTDTQYF	TGTGCCAGTAGTATAGCGGGGAGCACAGATACGCAGTATTTT
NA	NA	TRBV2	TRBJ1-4	CASVRSLSNEKLFF	TGTGCCAGCGTCAGGTCTTTATCTAATGAAAAACTGTTTTTT
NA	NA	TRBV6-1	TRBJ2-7	CASSERTVWEQYF	TGTGCCAGCAGTGAAAGGACCGTCTGGGAGCAGTACTTC
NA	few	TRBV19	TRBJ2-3	CASRPTSTDTQYF	TGTGCCAGTAGACCCACTAGCACAGATACGCAGTATTTT
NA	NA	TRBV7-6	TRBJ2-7	CASSAGLRYEQYF	TGTGCCAGCAGCGCGGGACTGCGCTACGAGCAGTACTTC
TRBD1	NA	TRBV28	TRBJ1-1	CASSPWTGGRTEAFF	TGTGCCAGCAGTCCATGGACAGGGGGGAGGACTGAAGCTTTCTTT
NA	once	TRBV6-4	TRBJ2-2	CASKPNQGNTGELFF	TGTGCCAGCAAACCAAATCAGGGAAACACCGGGGAGCTGTTTTTT
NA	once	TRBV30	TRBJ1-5	CAWSGGRRDNQPQHF	TGTGCCTGGAGTGGGGGACGGCGGGACAATCAGCCCCAGCATTTT
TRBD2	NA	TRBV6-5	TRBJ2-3	CASSWGGPDTDTQYF	TGTGCCAGCAGTTGGGGGGGACCCGATACAGATACGCAGTATTTT
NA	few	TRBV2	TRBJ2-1	CASLPQRASYNEQFF	TGTGCCAGCCTACCTCAACGGGCCTCTTACAATGAGCAGTTCTTC
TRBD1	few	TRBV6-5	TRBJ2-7	CASTRDSSYEQYF	TGTGCCAGCACCCGGGACAGCTCCTACGAGCAGTACTTC
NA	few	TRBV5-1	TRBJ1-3	CASSLEGSGTIYF	TGCGCCAGCAGCTTGGAAGGGTCGGGCACCATATATTTT
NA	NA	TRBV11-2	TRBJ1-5	CASSLDPSQPQHF	TGTGCCAGCAGCTTAGATCCCTCCCAGCCCCAGCATTTT
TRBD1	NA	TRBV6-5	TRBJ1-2	CASSYRDRGGYTF	TGTGCCAGCAGTTACCGGGACAGGGGTGGCTACACCTTC